This entry lists 17 T cell receptor beta chains sequenced from one sample in a study of neurological immune-mediated disorders. A single record per CDR3 protein comes from TCRdb applying MiXCR to the 5' RACE reads. This sample carries 40,000 to 45,000 distinct CDR3 sequences, approximately 12% of them seen once, and the ten largest clones take roughly 1.3%. Sequenced sample: PBMCs. The receptors were gathered from a female donor in good health.

This clonotype was found many times. The chain carries TRBV11-2 and TRBJ2-5, with 10 positions matching TRBD2. The CDR3 covers 15 residues. After removal of 8 bases from V and 4 bases from J, the junction contained 10 bases not matched to a gene. Germline assignment: CDR1 SGHAT and CDR2 FQNNGV. Here the CDR3 DNA reads TGTGCCAGCCGGCTTCAGCGGGGGGGCGGAGAGACCCAGTACTTC. It translates to CASRLQRGGGETQYF.

This clonotype was recorded many times. This chain links TRBV2 with TRBJ2-2, with 9 bases fitting TRBD1. J gave up 4 bases and V 7 bases, and 1 base lay outside the gene matches. Germline CDR1 reads SNHLY; CDR2 reads FYNNEI. This CDR3 comprises 13 residues. This chain's CDR3 is CASKGQGTGELFF. CDR3 nucleotide sequence: TGTGCCAGCAAGGGACAGGGCACCGGGGAGCTGTTTTTT.

This clonotype has at least ten counts. The chain links TRBV29-1 to TRBJ2-3; D unclear. CDR1 SQVTM and CDR2 ANQGSEA come from the germline V gene. V dropped 4 bases and J dropped 4 bases, with 21 bases sitting between them. This CDR3 has 16 amino acids. The CDR3 loop reads CSVVGWGSGLPDTQYF. The DNA of the CDR3 is TGCAGCGTTGTGGGTTGGGGATCAGGTCTCCCAGATACGCAGTATTTT.

This clonotype was picked up many times. The chain carries TRBV5-1 and TRBJ2-5, with 8 bases that match TRBD2. The CDR3 length is 15 residues. Germline values: CDR1 SGHRS, CDR2 YFSETQ. V gave up 6 bases and J gave up 4 bases; unmatched junction bases: 11. The CDR3 here is CASKLSGGVGETQYF. CDR3 coding DNA: TGCGCCAGCAAGTTAAGCGGGGGAGTTGGAGAGACCCAGTACTTC. The complete variable domain, with remaining parts taken from reference TRBV5-1 and TRBJ2-5, reads KAGVTQTPRYLIKTRGQQVTLSCSPISGHRSVSWYQQTPGQGLQFLFEYFSETQRNKGNFPGRFSGRQFSNSRSEMNVSTLELGDSALYLCASKLSGGVGETQYFGPGTRLLVL.

This clonotype appeared many times. The chain links TRBV20-1 to TRBJ1-4; 9 nucleotides match TRBD1. The V gene's germline CDR1 is DFQATT and CDR2 SNEGSKA (reference sequence). CDR3 length: 13 amino acids. V shed 3 bases and J 8 bases; nucleotides not matched to a gene: 4. CDR3 in amino acids: CSARDRGQEKLFF. The CDR3 coding sequence is TGCAGTGCTAGGGACAGGGGCCAAGAAAAACTGTTTTTT.

This clonotype was seen at least ten times. The rearrangement uses TRBV5-1 and TRBJ2-5; D remains unclear. With 4 bases removed from V and 5 bases from J, the gap between germline ends came to 12 bases. From germline, CDR1 is SGHRS and CDR2 YFSETQ. The CDR3 contains 13 residues. CDR3 sequence reads: CASSDSNGETQYF. DNA of the CDR3: TGCGCCAGCAGCGATAGCAACGGGGAGACCCAGTACTTC. The full variable domain, its missing parts supplied by reference TRBV5-1 and TRBJ2-5, is KAGVTQTPRYLIKTRGQQVTLSCSPISGHRSVSWYQQTPGQGLQFLFEYFSETQRNKGNFPGRFSGRQFSNSRSEMNVSTLELGDSALYLCASSDSNGETQYFGPGTRLLVL.

This clonotype was counted at least ten times. The V gene is TRBV24-1, the J gene TRBJ1-1; no firm D call. The CDR3 has 13 residues. V was cut by 4 bases and J by 2 bases, with 7 bases left in between. CDR1 is KGHDR, CDR2 SFDVKD, per germline. The CDR3 DNA sequence: TGTGCCACCAGTGACCCTCCAAACACTGAAGCTTTCTTT. Translating gives CATSDPPNTEAFF.

This clonotype appeared many times. The CDR3 DNA follows: TGTGCCAGCAGTACATCACAGATGACTAACTATGGCTACACCTTC. Residues: CASSTSQMTNYGYTF. The V and J genes are TRBV12-3 or TRBV12-4 and TRBJ1-2; D is undetermined. This CDR3 has 15 residues. Trimming removed 5 bases from V and 0 bases from J, with 13 bases in between.

Points on this clonotype: Given a much more abundant clone one base away, this may be a read error. This chain uses TRBV5-1 with TRBJ1-2; possible D gene TRBD1, 6 bases. The CDR3 covers 14 residues. Germline CDR1 and CDR2: SGHRS and YFSETQ. V lost 4 bases, J lost 3 bases, and 13 bases lay in between. CDR3 bases: TGCGCCAGCAGCGAGGACAGTACAGACTATGGCTACACCTTC. This gives the protein CASSEDSTDYGYTF.

This clonotype was seen once. Being one base from a much bigger clone, this may be a read error. The rearrangement joins TRBV29-1 to TRBJ2-5; TRBD2 might be the D (5 bases). The length of the CDR3 is 15 residues. CDR1 is SQVTM and CDR2 is ANQGSEA in the germline V gene. Trimming took 7 bases from V and 7 from J, leaving 25 bases between them. DNA of the CDR3: TGCAGCGCAGGTTTTCGGGCTAGCAGGAGTGGGACCCAGTACTTC. It yields the protein CSAGFRASRSGTQYF. Full variable domain (remainder filled in from reference TRBV29-1 and TRBJ2-5): SAVISQKPSRDICQRGTSLTIQCQVDSQVTMMFWYRQQPGQSLTLIATANQGSEATYESGFVIDKFPISRPNLTFSTLTVSNMSPEDSSIYLCSAGFRASRSGTQYFGPGTRLLVL.

This clonotype occurred many times. This sequence joins TRBV7-2 and TRBJ2-1, with D possibly TRBD2 on 5 matching bases. The ends were cut back, 5 bases at V and 0 bases at J, with 26 bases in the middle. The CDR3 extends over 20 amino acids. Germline CDR1 SGHTA, CDR2 FQGNSA. The CDR3 is CASSLAQFGVGPSSYNEQFF. In DNA form, the CDR3 reads TGTGCCAGCAGCCTCGCCCAGTTCGGGGTTGGACCGAGCTCCTACAATGAGCAGTTCTTC.

The table lists this clonotype with many counts. The chain employs TRBV5-1 and TRBJ2-2; D possibly corresponds to TRBD1 (6 bases). The CDR3 sequence is 14 residues long. Germline values: CDR1 SGHRS, CDR2 YFSETQ. With 0 bases removed from V and 3 bases from J, the gap between germline ends came to 6 bases. For the CDR3, the DNA is TGCGCCAGCAGCTTGGAGGGGGACACCGGGGAGCTGTTTTTT. It is translated as CASSLEGDTGELFF.

This clonotype was picked up many times. V usage is TRBV5-1 and J usage is TRBJ2-2; D possibly corresponds to TRBD1 (6 bases). The CDR3 is made up of 16 amino acids. The germline CDR1 and CDR2 sequences are SGHRS and YFSETQ. V lost 4 bases and J 4 bases, leaving 17 bases between the germline ends. The CDR3 region is CASSRRQGSGTGELFF. CDR3 nucleotides: TGCGCCAGCAGCCGAAGGCAGGGGAGCGGCACCGGGGAGCTGTTTTTT.

This clonotype was recorded at least ten times. This chain's CDR3 is CASSLVSYNEQFF. The CDR3 DNA sequence: TGTGCCAGCAGCCTCGTGTCCTACAATGAGCAGTTCTTC. This chain links TRBV6-6 with TRBJ2-1; D remains ambiguous. The V and J ends lost 6 bases and 1 base respectively, with 7 bases between them. Germline values: CDR1 MNHNY, CDR2 SVGAGI (reference sequence). This CDR3 has 13 amino acids.

This clonotype has ten or more counts. The genes are TRBV14 and TRBJ1-5, with no clear D. The germline CDR1 and CDR2 sequences are SGHDN and FVKESK. This CDR3 spans 15 amino acids. Between the trimmed V and J ends, which lost 1 base and 0 bases, there was a span of 7 bases. The CDR3 DNA is TGTGCCAGCAGCCAAGGGCAGCATAGCAATCAGCCCCAGCATTTT. Encoded protein: CASSQGQHSNQPQHF.

This clonotype was picked up many times. The chain couples TRBV3-1 to TRBJ2-1; tentative D call: TRBD1 (5 bases). CDR1 and CDR2 from the germline V gene are LGHDT and YNNKEL (reference sequence). V was cut by 6 bases and J by 10 bases, with 13 bases left in between. CDR3 length: 12 amino acids. The chain's CDR3 is CASRGALREQFF. The CDR3 DNA is TGTGCCAGCAGAGGGGCCCTCAGGGAGCAGTTCTTC.

This clonotype was detected ten times or more. The chain is built from TRBV20-1 and TRBJ2-1; TRBD2 agrees at 8 bases. V lost 6 bases to trimming and J lost 0 bases; unmatched junction nucleotides: 7. Germline assignment: CDR1 DFQATT and CDR2 SNEGSKA (reference sequence). This CDR3 contains 15 residues. The CDR3 DNA is TGCAGTGCAAAAACTAGCGGACGCTCCTACAATGAGCAGTTCTTC. Translation: CSAKTSGRSYNEQFF.